The sequence of this T cell receptor beta chain was determined in a study of blood T cell repertoires in COVID-19. The overall study: Italy, Spain and the United States were the sources of the convalescent and acute COVID-19 samples. In each case, the material was cDNA or gDNA derived from T cells, B-cell-depleted T cells, or PBMCs.

The Seattle patients joined while their infection was active and were tracked longitudinally afterward. Only in-frame clones appear in the TCRdb table, and some are missing; sequencing was by immunoSEQ multiplex PCR. The sample yields approximately 77,000 clones, 85% seen once. The ends lost 4 bases at V and 6 bases at J; junction bases unmatched: 5. CDR3 size: 13 residues. The germline V gene has CDR1 MDHEN and CDR2 SYDVKM. The chain couples TRBV28 to TRBJ1-2, with 7 bases identical to TRBD1. This receptor was taken from a man in his fifties with COVID-19, enrolled during active disease. The sequenced material came from peripheral blood. The CDR3 region is CASSSTQGDGYTF. As DNA, the CDR3 is TGTGCCAGCAGTTCAACCCAGGGGGATGGCTACACCTTC.